This T cell receptor (beta chain) was profiled in a study of blood T cell repertoires in COVID-19 (dated by TCRdb to 2018 to 2021). Notes on the research overall: Collaborator samples came from the United States, Italy and Spain and covered acute and convalescent phases of COVID-19. Nearly every sample came with metadata listing a de-identified subject ID, COVID-19 status, age in years and sex. A freely available public database, intended as a resource for researchers studying the immune response to SARS-CoV-2, is where the repertoires were released. The samples were drawn from two sources: the first 160 participants of the ongoing ImmuneRACE study, and approximately 1,300 subjects contributed by 6 global collaborators. The dataset comprised deeply sampled blood TCRbeta repertoires from subjects exposed to, actively infected with, or recovered from COVID-19. Where available, HLA class I and class II types were obtained from metadata supplied by the sample provider rather than from assay-based typing. The material from the prospective study consisted of cDNA or gDNA derived from T cells, B-cell-depleted T cells, or PBMCs.

The immunoSEQ Assay, a bias-controlled multiplex PCR, was used to amplify TCRbeta CDR3 regions from genomic DNA. Processing in the source paper ran as follows. Nucleated cell counts per sample were estimated from amplification of reference gene primers within the assay. Sequence reads were collapsed and filtered to measure the absolute abundance of every unique TCRbeta CDR3 rearrangement. Productive Simpson clonality was computed per sample as the square root of Simpson's diversity index over productive rearrangements. TCRdb holds this immuneACCESS table with in-frame rearrangements only. Some clones are missing; in checked studies, unresolved V genes explain under half, and the rest has no known cause. Clonal size and the V and J genes are those of that table, whereas D and trimming came from the DNA. The sample table shows about 370,000 clones, and around 87% are seen once. The top ten hold about 6.8% of the sample.

Whole blood was collected in K2EDTA tubes by collaborating institutions according to the institutions' own protocols. For TCRbeta analysis, collaborators shipped samples as frozen whole blood, isolated PBMCs, or DNA extracted from either of those sample types. Clipping removes 2 bases from V and 0 bases from J, with 4 as the unmatched junction base count. The CDR3 spans 16 residues, from the cysteine through the phenylalanine. CDR3 DNA is the only sequence kept; it has 48 bases, read in frame from the first base. Taken from the germline V gene, the CDR1 and CDR2 loops are MDHEN and SYDVKM. As for this clone: Which antigen it targets is not known. Per-base quality was not reported, and no clone a single base away is much larger than it.

Paper-wide results and their limitations: The quantity of clinical and demographic metadata differed by source and by participant and was supplied without curation.

The V gene is TRBV28 and the J gene is TRBJ2-1; 7 central bases correspond to TRBD2. The TCR comes from a man aged 18 to 35 with active or convalescent COVID-19. Sequences were obtained from peripheral blood. In nucleotide form, the sequence is TGTGCCAGCAGTTTAGGCGGGGAGGGCTCCTACAATGAGCAGTTCTTC. It specifies CASSLGGEGSYNEQFF. Joined to the reference TRBV28 and TRBJ2-1 proteins, this CDR3 gives the full variable domain: DVKVTQSSRYLVKRTGEKVFLECVQDMDHENMFWYRQDPGLGLRLIYFSYDVKMKEKGDIPEGYSVSREKKERFSLILESASTNQTSMYLCASSLGGEGSYNEQFFGPGTRLTVL.